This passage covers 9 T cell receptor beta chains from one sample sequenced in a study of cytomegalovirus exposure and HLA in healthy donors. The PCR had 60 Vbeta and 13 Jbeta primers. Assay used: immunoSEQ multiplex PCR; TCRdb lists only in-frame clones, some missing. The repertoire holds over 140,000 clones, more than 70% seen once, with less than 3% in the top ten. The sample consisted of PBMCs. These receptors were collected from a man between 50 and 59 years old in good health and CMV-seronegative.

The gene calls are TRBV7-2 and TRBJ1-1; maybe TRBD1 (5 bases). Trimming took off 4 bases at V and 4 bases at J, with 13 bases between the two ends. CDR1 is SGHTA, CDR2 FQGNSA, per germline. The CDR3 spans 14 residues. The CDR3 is CASSSPKGPTEAFF. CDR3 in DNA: TGTGCCAGCAGCTCCCCCAAGGGGCCCACTGAAGCTTTCTTT.

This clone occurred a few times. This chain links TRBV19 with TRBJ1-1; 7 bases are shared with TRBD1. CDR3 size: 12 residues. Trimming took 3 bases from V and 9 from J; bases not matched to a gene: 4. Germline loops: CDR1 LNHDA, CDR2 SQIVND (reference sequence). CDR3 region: CASSIRQGKAFF. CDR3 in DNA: TGTGCCAGTAGTATCCGACAGGGTAAAGCTTTCTTT.

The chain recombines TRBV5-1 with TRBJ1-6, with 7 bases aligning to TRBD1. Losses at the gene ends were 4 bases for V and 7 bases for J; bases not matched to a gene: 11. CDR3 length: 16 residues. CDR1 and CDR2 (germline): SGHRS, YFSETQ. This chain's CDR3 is CASSHGTGQKNSPLHF. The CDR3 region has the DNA TGCGCCAGCAGCCACGGAACGGGACAGAAGAATTCACCCCTCCACTTT.

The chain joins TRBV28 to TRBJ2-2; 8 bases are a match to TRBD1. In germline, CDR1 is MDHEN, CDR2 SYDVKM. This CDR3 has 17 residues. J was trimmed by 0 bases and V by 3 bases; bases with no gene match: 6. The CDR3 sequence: CASSFNRGRSNTGELFF. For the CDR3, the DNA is TGTGCCAGCAGTTTTAACAGGGGGAGGTCGAACACCGGGGAGCTGTTTTTT. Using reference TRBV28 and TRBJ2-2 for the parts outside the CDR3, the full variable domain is DVKVTQSSRYLVKRTGEKVFLECVQDMDHENMFWYRQDPGLGLRLIYFSYDVKMKEKGDIPEGYSVSREKKERFSLILESASTNQTSMYLCASSFNRGRSNTGELFFGEGSRLTVL.

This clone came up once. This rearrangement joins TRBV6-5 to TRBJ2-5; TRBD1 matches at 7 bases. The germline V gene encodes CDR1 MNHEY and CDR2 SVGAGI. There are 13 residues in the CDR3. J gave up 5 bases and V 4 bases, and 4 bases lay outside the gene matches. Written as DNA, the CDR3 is TGTGCCAGCAGTTTGACAGGGACGGAGACCCAGTACTTC. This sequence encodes CASSLTGTETQYF.

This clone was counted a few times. The CDR3 spells CASASRTGSYNSPLHF. The DNA for the CDR3 is TGTGCCAGCGCCTCAAGGACAGGGAGCTATAATTCACCCCTCCACTTT. This chain joins TRBV27 and TRBJ1-6; 8 bases agree with TRBD1. Germline assignment: CDR1 MNHEY and CDR2 SMNVEV (reference sequence). The CDR3 is 16 amino acids. Trimming took 8 bases from V and 3 from J; bases not matched to a gene: 9.

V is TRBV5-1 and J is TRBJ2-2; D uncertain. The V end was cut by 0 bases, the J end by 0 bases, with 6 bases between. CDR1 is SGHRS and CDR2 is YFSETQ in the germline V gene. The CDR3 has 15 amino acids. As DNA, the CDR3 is TGCGCCAGCAGCTTGGAACTGGCGAACACCGGGGAGCTGTTTTTT. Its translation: CASSLELANTGELFF.

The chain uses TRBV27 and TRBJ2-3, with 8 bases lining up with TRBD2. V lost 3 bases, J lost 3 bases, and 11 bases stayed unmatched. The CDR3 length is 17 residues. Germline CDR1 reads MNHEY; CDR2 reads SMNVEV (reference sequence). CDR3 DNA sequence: TGTGCCAGCAGTTTGGGTCGCGGGGGGCGGGGAACAGATACGCAGTATTTT. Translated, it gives CASSLGRGGRGTDTQYF.

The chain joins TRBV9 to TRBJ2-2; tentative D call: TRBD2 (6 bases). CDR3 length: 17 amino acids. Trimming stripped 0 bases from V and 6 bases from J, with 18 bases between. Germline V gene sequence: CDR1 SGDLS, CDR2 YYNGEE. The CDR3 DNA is TGTGCCAGCAGCGTAGCACGCCTGCCGGGAGAGGCCGGGGAGCTGTTTTTT. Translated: CASSVARLPGEAGELFF. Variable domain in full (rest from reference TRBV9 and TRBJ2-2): DSGVTQTPKHLITATGQRVTLRCSPRSGDLSVYWYQQSLDQGLQFLIQYYNGEERAKGNILERFSAQQFPDLHSELNLSSLELGDSALYFCASSVARLPGEAGELFFGEGSRLTVL.